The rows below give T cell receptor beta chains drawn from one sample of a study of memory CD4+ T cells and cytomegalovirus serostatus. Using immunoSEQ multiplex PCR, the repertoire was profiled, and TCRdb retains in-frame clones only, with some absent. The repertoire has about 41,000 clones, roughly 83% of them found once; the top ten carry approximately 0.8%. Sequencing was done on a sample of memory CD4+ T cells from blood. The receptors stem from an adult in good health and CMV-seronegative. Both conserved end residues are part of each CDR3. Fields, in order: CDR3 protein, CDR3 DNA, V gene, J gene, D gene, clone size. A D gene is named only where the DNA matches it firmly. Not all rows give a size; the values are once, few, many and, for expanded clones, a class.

CASIGTGGADTQYF	TGTGCCAGCATAGGGACAGGGGGCGCAGATACGCAGTATTTT	TRBV2	TRBJ2-3	TRBD1	.
CASAQRLRGDTQYF	TGTGCCAGCGCCCAGCGTTTAAGGGGGGATACGCAGTATTTT	TRBV11-1	TRBJ2-3	.	.
CASRGRRATGELFF	TGTGCCAGCAGGGGCAGGAGGGCGACCGGGGAGCTGTTTTTT	TRBV28	TRBJ2-2	.	.
CASSRSQRGHEAFF	TGTGCCAGCAGTCGCAGTCAAAGGGGACACGAAGCTTTCTTT	TRBV6-6	TRBJ1-1	.	.
CASSIRTDPRNEQFF	TGTGCCAGTAGTATTAGGACAGACCCGCGAAATGAGCAGTTCTTC	TRBV19	TRBJ2-1	.	.
CASSPDQTKFYGYTF	TGTGCCAGCAGCCCAGATCAGACTAAGTTCTATGGCTACACCTTC	TRBV9	TRBJ1-2	.	.
CAISGGTGENQPQHF	TGTGCCATCAGTGGTGGGACAGGGGAAAATCAGCCCCAGCATTTT	TRBV10-3	TRBJ1-5	TRBD1	.
CASSDGALGEKLFF	TGTGCCAGCAGTGACGGAGCTCTCGGTGAAAAACTGTTTTTT	TRBV25-1	TRBJ1-4	.	.
CASSPRQGAGYGYTF	TGCGCCAGCAGCCCACGACAGGGAGCGGGCTATGGCTACACCTTC	TRBV4-3	TRBJ1-2	TRBD1	.
CASNFGRATETQYF	TGCGCCAGCAACTTCGGCAGGGCAACGGAGACCCAGTACTTC	TRBV5-1	TRBJ2-5	.	.
CASSSGTGNYEQYF	TGTGCCAGCAGCTCCGGGACAGGGAACTACGAGCAGTACTTC	TRBV5-4	TRBJ2-7	TRBD1	.
CASSLETGGAGSPLHF	TGCGCCAGCAGTCTTGAGACAGGGGGCGCCGGTTCACCCCTCCACTTT	TRBV5-1	TRBJ1-6	TRBD1	.
CAIKSPSTDTQYF	TGTGCCATCAAGTCTCCGAGCACAGATACGCAGTATTTT	TRBV10-3	TRBJ2-3	.	.
CASRSVGAEDTEAFF	TGTGCCAGCAGGTCCGTGGGGGCAGAGGACACTGAAGCTTTCTTT	TRBV6-5	TRBJ1-1	.	.
CASSPGRDRGYGYTF	TGTGCCAGCTCACCCGGTCGCGACAGGGGCTATGGCTACACCTTC	TRBV18	TRBJ1-2	TRBD1	.
CASSLPAGGGIQETQYF	TGCGCCAGCAGCTTACCGGCGGGAGGGGGGATCCAAGAGACCCAGTACTTC	TRBV5-1	TRBJ2-5	TRBD2	.
CASSSGTGGNTEAFF	TGTGCCAGCAGCTCGGGGACAGGGGGGAACACTGAAGCTTTCTTT	TRBV7-9	TRBJ1-1	TRBD1	.
CASSFSGGLEHF	TGTGCCAGCAGCTTTTCAGGAGGACTAGAGCATTTT	TRBV5-4	TRBJ1-5	.	.
CASSGTLGRAPLHF	TGTGCCAGCAGCGGGACATTGGGTCGTGCACCCCTCCACTTT	TRBV6-5	TRBJ1-6	.	once
CASSLRGTNEKLFF	TGCGCCAGCAGCTTGAGGGGAACTAATGAAAAACTGTTTTTT	TRBV5-1	TRBJ1-4	.	once
CSARTGADEQYF	TGCAGCGCCAGGACAGGGGCGGACGAGCAGTACTTC	TRBV29-1	TRBJ2-7	TRBD1	few
CASSIRQDFSGNTIYF	TGTGCCAGCTCAATACGACAGGATTTCTCTGGAAACACCATATATTTT	TRBV18	TRBJ1-3	.	.
CAWSLSGDEQFF	TGTGCCTGGAGTTTAAGCGGTGATGAGCAGTTCTTC	TRBV30	TRBJ2-1	.	once
CASAYGDRGTGELFF	TGCGCCAGCGCGTATGGGGACAGGGGCACCGGGGAGCTGTTTTTT	TRBV5-1	TRBJ2-2	TRBD1	.
CASSLDRVGGPGGYTF	TGTGCCAGCAGCTTAGACCGCGTGGGGGGGCCGGGCGGCTACACCTTC	TRBV7-8	TRBJ1-2	.	.
CASSLEVWGELFF	TGTGCCAGCAGCTTAGAGGTTTGGGGGGAGCTGTTTTTT	TRBV7-2	TRBJ2-2	.	.
CSAGPSSTDTQYF	TGCAGCGCGGGACCCTCTAGCACAGATACGCAGTATTTT	TRBV29-1	TRBJ2-3	.	.
CASSLGGQSTDTQYF	TGCGCCAGCAGCTTGGGGGGACAGAGCACAGATACGCAGTATTTT	TRBV5-1	TRBJ2-3	TRBD1	.
CASSSEGAAFF	TGTGCCAGCAGCTCCGAAGGTGCTGCTTTCTTT	TRBV7-8	TRBJ1-1	.	.
CASSIEAGLVNTEAFF	TGTGCCAGTAGTATAGAAGCGGGTTTGGTGAACACTGAAGCTTTCTTT	TRBV19	TRBJ1-1	.	.
CASRFVDSNQPQHF	TGTGCCAGCAGGTTCGTGGATAGCAATCAGCCCCAGCATTTT	TRBV6-6	TRBJ1-5	.	.
CAWSTSSYNSPLHF	TGTGCCTGGAGTACGAGCTCCTATAATTCACCCCTCCACTTT	TRBV30	TRBJ1-6	.	.
CASSLAGTSNEQFF	TGTGCCAGCAGCTTAGCGGGGACGAGCAATGAGCAGTTCTTC	TRBV7-8	TRBJ2-1	.	.
CASKLGQGHEETQYF	TGTGCCAGCAAGCTTGGACAGGGGCACGAAGAGACCCAGTACTTC	TRBV6-1	TRBJ2-5	TRBD1	once
CASGLKSGTTIYF	TGTGCCAGCGGCCTCAAGTCAGGGACCACCATATATTTT	TRBV4-2	TRBJ1-3	.	.
CASSAQVATGELFF	TGTGCCAGCTCAGCCCAAGTCGCGACCGGGGAGCTGTTTTTT	TRBV18	TRBJ2-2	.	.
CASSFLDRGAFF	TGTGCCAGCAGCTTCTTGGATAGGGGAGCTTTCTTT	TRBV11-1	TRBJ1-1	.	.
CASSLAGTNTEAFF	TGTGCCAGCAGCTTGGCAGGGACGAACACTGAAGCTTTCTTT	TRBV5-5	TRBJ1-1	.	.
CAWSGEGVYGYTF	TGTGCCTGGAGTGGAGAGGGAGTCTATGGCTACACCTTC	TRBV30	TRBJ1-2	.	.
CASNTGQGNTEAFF	TGTGCCAGCAACACAGGACAGGGGAACACTGAAGCTTTCTTT	TRBV6-1	TRBJ1-1	TRBD1	few
CAISEAASWTGVTKNIQYF	TGTGCCATCAGTGAGGCAGCAAGCTGGACAGGGGTGACCAAAAACATTCAGTACTTC	TRBV10-3	TRBJ2-4	TRBD1	.
CASINRPMNTEAFF	TGTGCCAGCATTAACCGACCCATGAACACTGAAGCTTTCTTT	TRBV6-1	TRBJ1-1	.	once
CASTRESVNYGYTF	TGTGCCAGCACCAGGGAGTCGGTTAACTATGGCTACACCTTC	TRBV5-6	TRBJ1-2	.	.
CASSPQLTEGTQYF	TGTGCCAGCAGCCCTCAACTAACTGAAGGGACCCAGTACTTC	TRBV9	TRBJ2-5	.	few
CASRILGLGARDSGANVLTF	TGTGCCAGCAGAATCCTTGGGTTGGGTGCAAGGGACTCTGGGGCCAACGTCCTGACTTTC	TRBV19	TRBJ2-6	.	.
CASSESGGQGNTIYF	TGTGCCAGCAGTGAATCAGGTGGTCAGGGAAACACCATATATTTT	TRBV2	TRBJ1-3	.	few
CASSPAGAQETQYF	TGCGCCAGCAGCCCAGCGGGGGCCCAAGAGACCCAGTACTTC	TRBV5-1	TRBJ2-5	TRBD2	.
CASSLFGGDNTEAFF	TGTGCCAGCAGCTTATTCGGCGGGGATAACACTGAAGCTTTCTTT	TRBV7-2	TRBJ1-1	.	.
CASSLARDGYTF	TGTGCCAGCAGCTTAGCCCGAGATGGCTACACCTTC	TRBV7-2	TRBJ1-2	.	.
CASSPTGFGNTIYF	TGCGCCAGCAGCCCTACAGGGTTCGGAAACACCATATATTTT	TRBV5-1	TRBJ1-3	.	few